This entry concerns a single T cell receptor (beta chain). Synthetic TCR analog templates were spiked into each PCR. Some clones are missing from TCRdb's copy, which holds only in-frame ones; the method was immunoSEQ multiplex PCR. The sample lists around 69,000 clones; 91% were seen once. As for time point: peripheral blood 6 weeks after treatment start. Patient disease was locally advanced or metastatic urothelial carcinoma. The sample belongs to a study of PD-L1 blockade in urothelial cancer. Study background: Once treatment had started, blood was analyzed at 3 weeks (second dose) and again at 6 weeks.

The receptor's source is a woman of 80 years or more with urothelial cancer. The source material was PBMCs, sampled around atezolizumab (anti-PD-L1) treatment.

DNA of the CDR3: TGTGCCAGCAGTTTTCGGGGAACCGGGGAGCTGTTTTTT. This sequence encodes CASSFRGTGELFF. The chain links TRBV27 to TRBJ2-2, with TRBD2 as a possible D gene (5 bases). The CDR3 sequence is 13 residues long. V shed 3 bases and J shed 5 bases, with 7 bases lying between them. The germline CDR1 and CDR2 sequences are MNHEY and SMNVEV (reference sequence).